The 32 T cell receptor beta chains listed next were all sequenced from one sample in a study of shared clonotypes between healthy human individuals. Sequenced by immunoSEQ multiplex PCR; TCRdb stores in-frame clones only, minus some. Here the sample spans roughly 480,000 clones, around 80% being singletons. Sequenced material: PBMCs. The receptors shown here come from a woman between 40 and 55 years old in good health. Some clones in this sample may be carry-over from other donors' samples.

The J gene is TRBJ2-1, the V gene TRBV7-9; D could derive from TRBD1 or TRBD2 (5 bases each). The CDR3 runs 14 residues. Trimming took off 3 bases at V and 2 bases at J, with 8 bases between the two ends. Germline V gene sequence: CDR1 SEHNR, CDR2 FQNEAQ (reference sequence). CDR3 protein: CASSLRGTYNEQFF. The CDR3 DNA follows: TGTGCCAGCAGCTTGAGGGGAACCTACAATGAGCAGTTCTTC.

The genes are TRBV11-3 and TRBJ1-3; unclear D gene. The V and J ends lost 1 base and 0 bases respectively, with 7 bases between them. In germline, CDR1 is SGHNT, CDR2 YENEEA. The CDR3 consists of 15 residues. This CDR3 reads CASSLACHSGNTIYF. The CDR3 DNA reads as TGTGCCAGCAGCTTAGCTTGCCACTCTGGAAACACCATATATTTT.

This rearrangement joins TRBV13 to TRBJ2-7, with 8 bases fitting TRBD2. V lost 1 base, J lost 1 base, and 3 bases stayed unmatched. This CDR3 is built from 15 residues. Germline lookup yields CDR1 PRHDT and CDR2 FYEKMQ (reference sequence). CDR3 nucleotide sequence: TGTGCCAGCAGCTTAGAGCGGGAGAAATCCTACGAGCAGTACTTC. Its protein product is CASSLEREKSYEQYF.

The genes are TRBV27 and TRBJ1-1, with no clear D. CDR3 length: 11 residues. Germline V gene lookup returns CDR1 MNHEY and CDR2 SMNVEV (reference sequence). V lost 5 bases and J 9 bases, leaving 10 bases between the germline ends. For the CDR3, the DNA is TGTGCCAGCAGTCTAGGGTCACAAGCTTTCTTT. This encodes CASSLGSQAFF.

The J gene is TRBJ2-3, the V gene TRBV28; TRBD2 matches 8 bases. The trim removed 2 bases at V and 5 bases at J, leaving 6 bases unmatched. The CDR3 consists of 15 residues. From germline, CDR1 is MDHEN and CDR2 SYDVKM. The DNA of the CDR3 is TGTGCCAGCAGTTTAGGAGCGGGAGCGATAGATACGCAGTATTTT. This codes for CASSLGAGAIDTQYF. The full variable domain, in which reference TRBV28 and TRBJ2-3 provide the parts outside the CDR3, is DVKVTQSSRYLVKRTGEKVFLECVQDMDHENMFWYRQDPGLGLRLIYFSYDVKMKEKGDIPEGYSVSREKKERFSLILESASTNQTSMYLCASSLGAGAIDTQYFGPGTRLTVL.

This clone has just one count. Other DNA sequences in this specimen translate into the identical CDR3. The CDR3 region is CASSLSGETQYF. Here the CDR3 DNA reads TGTGCCAGCAGTTTATCGGGGGAGACCCAGTACTTC. The chain uses TRBV27 and TRBJ2-5; D is unclear. Germline CDR1 MNHEY, CDR2 SMNVEV (reference sequence). The length of the CDR3 is 12 residues. V was shortened by 0 bases and J by 5 bases, with 4 bases between the two germline ends.

The chain recombines TRBV6-5 with TRBJ2-7, with TRBD1 matching over 8 bases. The trim removed 5 bases at V and 2 bases at J, leaving 5 bases unmatched. The CDR3 contains 14 residues. CDR1 MNHEY and CDR2 SVGAGI come from the germline V gene. CDR3 coding DNA: TGTGCCAGCAGTAGACGACAGGGGCCCTACGAGCAGTACTTC. It encodes CASSRRQGPYEQYF.

The chain couples TRBV28 to TRBJ1-2; D possibly corresponds to TRBD1 (6 bases). Trimming cost V 6 bases and J 5 bases, with 10 bases left between them. This CDR3 has 12 amino acids. Germline assignment: CDR1 MDHEN and CDR2 SYDVKM. As DNA, the CDR3 is TGTGCCAGCAGACCCACAGGGTATGGCTACACCTTC. This codes for CASRPTGYGYTF.

This clone came up a few times. The chain combines TRBV2 with TRBJ1-5, with a possible D match to TRBD1 (5 bases). This CDR3 has 14 amino acids. Germline assignment: CDR1 SNHLY and CDR2 FYNNEI. V shed 5 bases and J shed 4 bases, with 12 bases lying between them. The CDR3 DNA reads TGTGCCAGCAGTCCGGGACGGTCAAATCAGCCCCAGCATTTT. It yields the protein CASSPGRSNQPQHF.

This chain joins TRBV7-3 and TRBJ2-5, with D maybe TRBD2 (6 bases). Trimming took off 5 bases at V and 1 base at J, with 14 bases between the two ends. The CDR3 runs to 15 residues. Germline CDR1 reads SGHTA; CDR2 reads FQGTGA. The CDR3 here is CASSTEPTSQETQYF. CDR3 bases: TGTGCCAGCAGCACAGAGCCGACTAGCCAAGAGACCCAGTACTTC.

The chain uses TRBV29-1 and TRBJ2-2; 12 nucleotides align to TRBD2. Losses at the gene ends were 4 bases for V and 3 bases for J; bases not matched to a gene: 6. The CDR3 has 16 residues. Germline values: CDR1 SQVTM, CDR2 ANQGSEA. Written as DNA, the CDR3 is TGCAGCGTTGCTCGGACTAGCGGGACGTACACCGGGGAGCTGTTTTTT. Amino acids: CSVARTSGTYTGELFF.

This rearrangement joins TRBV10-3 to TRBJ1-1; tentative D call: TRBD1 (5 bases). With 8 bases removed from V and 1 base from J, the gap between germline ends came to 11 bases. The CDR3 runs to 13 residues. Germline loops: CDR1 ENHRY, CDR2 SYGVKD. The CDR3, as DNA: TGTGCCATCTCCGGCAGGGCGAACACTGAAGCTTTCTTT. Protein: CAISGRANTEAFF.

V usage is TRBV5-4 and J usage is TRBJ2-5, with TRBD2 matching over 9 bases. V was pared by 3 bases and J by 5 bases, with 5 bases of the junction left unmatched. Germline assignment: CDR1 SGHNT and CDR2 YYREEE (reference sequence). This CDR3 spans 14 amino acids. CDR3: CASSSGLASETQYF. CDR3 DNA: TGTGCCAGCAGCTCCGGACTAGCGAGCGAGACCCAGTACTTC. The entire variable domain, with the rest obtained from reference TRBV5-4 and TRBJ2-5, is as follows: ETGVTQSPTHLIKTRGQQVTLRCSSQSGHNTVSWYQQALGQGPQFIFQYYREEENGRGNFPPRFSGLQFPNYSSELNVNALELDDSALYLCASSSGLASETQYFGPGTRLLVL.

In this sample, this clone turned up many times. This specimen includes other DNA sequences encoding the same CDR3. This chain joins TRBV7-9 and TRBJ1-1; no clear D gene. The germline V gene encodes CDR1 SEHNR and CDR2 FQNEAQ (reference sequence). V was pared by 5 bases and J by 0 bases, with 13 bases between. The length of the CDR3 is 15 residues. The CDR3 loop reads CASSPSGRMNTEAFF. The CDR3 coding sequence is TGTGCCAGCAGCCCTAGTGGAAGGATGAACACTGAAGCTTTCTTT.

The chain carries TRBV4-1 and TRBJ1-4, with D unclear. Between the trimmed V and J ends, which lost 2 bases and 2 bases, there was a span of 6 bases. This CDR3 spans 14 amino acids. Germline V gene lookup returns CDR1 MGHRA and CDR2 YSYEKL. The CDR3 DNA follows: TGCGCCAGCAGCCAATCAAATACTAATGAAAAACTGTTTTTT. Its translation is CASSQSNTNEKLFF.

The genes are TRBV7-3 and TRBJ2-7; D is unresolved. The CDR3 is made up of 15 amino acids. Trimming removed 3 bases at V and 1 base at J, with 13 bases between. Germline V gene lookup returns CDR1 SGHTA and CDR2 FQGTGA. The CDR3 spells CASSFGPTTSYEQYF. CDR3 DNA: TGTGCCAGCAGCTTTGGGCCTACAACATCCTACGAGCAGTACTTC.

The gene calls are TRBV4-2 and TRBJ1-5, with D unresolved. Trimming left V 5 bases short and J 4 bases short, with 15 bases between. Germline values: CDR1 LGHNA, CDR2 YNFKEQ. The CDR3 sequence is 15 residues long. The CDR3 DNA reads as TGTGCCAGCAGCTTGGGTCAGACGCTGAATCAGCCCCAGCATTTT. Translating it yields CASSLGQTLNQPQHF.

In its sample, this clone was seen a few times. J is TRBJ2-7 and V is TRBV6-5, with D possibly matching TRBD2 (5 bases). This CDR3 has 14 amino acids. From germline, CDR1 is MNHEY and CDR2 SVGAGI. Trimming stripped 7 bases from V and 1 base from J, with 14 bases between. The CDR3 loop is CASKPGRGSYEQYF. CDR3 sequence (DNA): TGTGCCAGCAAGCCCGGGCGAGGGTCCTACGAGCAGTACTTC.

This clone occurred a few times. The chain combines TRBV2 with TRBJ1-1; D call uncertain. The CDR3 spans 12 residues. Trimming stripped 2 bases from V and 4 bases from J, with 5 bases between. CDR1 is SNHLY, CDR2 FYNNEI, per germline. The CDR3: CASSEQLTEAFF. CDR3 bases: TGTGCCAGCAGTGAACAGCTCACTGAAGCTTTCTTT.

This chain connects TRBV7-2 to TRBJ2-3; the D gene is possibly TRBD2 (6 bases). Looked up from germline, CDR1 is SGHTA and CDR2 is FQGNSA. Trimming shortened V by 4 bases and J by 1 base, and 9 bases separated the two germline ends. The CDR3 is made up of 14 amino acids. The CDR3 DNA reads as TGTGCCAGCAGCTCGGGACTGGGCACAGATACGCAGTATTTT. Its translation is CASSSGLGTDTQYF.

Here the CDR3 reads CASSGRGTNTGELFF. The CDR3 nucleotides are TGCGCCAGCTCCGGGCGCGGGACGAACACCGGGGAGCTGTTTTTT. The rearrangement joins TRBV5-1 to TRBJ2-2, with D possibly being TRBD2 (6 bases). Trimming cost V 7 bases and J 0 bases, with 13 bases left between them. The CDR3 loop spans 15 amino acids. Germline V CDR1 and CDR2: SGHRS, YFSETQ.

V usage is TRBV19 and J usage is TRBJ2-4; unclear D gene. In germline, CDR1 is LNHDA, CDR2 SQIVND (reference sequence). The CDR3 is 14 residues long. V was shortened by 7 bases and J by 1 base, with 11 bases between the two germline ends. In nucleotides, the CDR3 is TGTGCCAGTATGCGGCAGGACGCCAAAAACATTCAGTACTTC. Its translation is CASMRQDAKNIQYF.

The genes are TRBV27 and TRBJ2-1; 9 bases align to TRBD2. V dropped 4 bases and J dropped 7; count of bases not matched to a gene: 20. The germline V gene encodes CDR1 MNHEY and CDR2 SMNVEV (reference sequence). The CDR3 is 19 residues long. The CDR3 spells CASSSRSVRTTSGPNEQFF. CDR3 nucleotides: TGTGCCAGCAGTTCACGAAGTGTACGTACGACTAGCGGCCCGAATGAGCAGTTCTTC.

The chain carries TRBV5-1 and TRBJ2-1, with 9 bases fitting TRBD2. The trim removed 4 bases at V and 7 bases at J, leaving 12 bases unmatched. This CDR3 has 16 amino acids. CDR1 is SGHRS, CDR2 YFSETQ, per germline. CDR3 protein: CASSLPGTSISNEQFF. DNA of the CDR3: TGCGCCAGCAGCCTTCCGGGGACTAGCATTTCTAATGAGCAGTTCTTC.

V usage is TRBV5-1 and J usage is TRBJ2-1, with 7 bases aligning to TRBD2. CDR1 and CDR2 (germline): SGHRS, YFSETQ. With 2 bases clipped from V and 5 bases from J, the junction kept 10 bases outside the gene matches. This CDR3 has 16 amino acids. The chain's CDR3 is CASSLGAGEADNEQFF. In nucleotides, the CDR3 is TGCGCCAGCAGCTTAGGGGCGGGAGAAGCCGACAATGAGCAGTTCTTC.

About this clone: This probably arose from a read error, given a far larger clone one base away. J is TRBJ1-1 and V is TRBV6-6; D gene unclear. CDR1 and CDR2 (germline): MNHNY, SVGAGI (reference sequence). The germline V and J ends were trimmed by 6 bases and 0 bases, with 5 bases remaining between them. This CDR3 contains 12 residues. DNA of the CDR3: TGTGCCAGCAGCTTCATGAACACTGAAGCTTTCTTT. Residues: CASSFMNTEAFF.

The V call is TRBV27, the J call TRBJ2-7; 10 bases are shared with TRBD2. Germline V gene lookup returns CDR1 MNHEY and CDR2 SMNVEV (reference sequence). This CDR3 is built from 14 residues. Trimming took 7 bases from V and 6 from J; bases not matched to a gene: 9. The CDR3 DNA reads as TGTGCCAGCAACCCCTTTGCTAGCGGGGGCGAGCAGTACTTC. This codes for CASNPFASGGEQYF.

The chain combines TRBV28 with TRBJ2-7, with 8 bases lining up with TRBD1. The CDR3 has 14 residues. CDR1 and CDR2 (germline): MDHEN, SYDVKM. The V gene end was trimmed by 4 bases and the J gene end by 7 bases; junction bases not matched to a gene: 9. CDR3 sequence reads: CASSYGRGLGEQYF. The CDR3 DNA reads TGTGCCAGCAGTTATGGCAGGGGGCTGGGTGAGCAGTACTTC. Complete variable domain (other parts from reference TRBV28 and TRBJ2-7): DVKVTQSSRYLVKRTGEKVFLECVQDMDHENMFWYRQDPGLGLRLIYFSYDVKMKEKGDIPEGYSVSREKKERFSLILESASTNQTSMYLCASSYGRGLGEQYFGPGTRLTVT.

This clone has a single count. This chain joins TRBV6-6 and TRBJ1-2, with TRBD1 as a possible D gene (5 bases). Trimming stripped 7 bases from V and 2 bases from J, with 20 bases between. Germline CDR1 reads MNHNY; CDR2 reads SVGAGI (reference sequence). The CDR3 has 16 amino acids. CDR3 sequence reads: CASNHRERQHNYGYTF. The CDR3 DNA reads TGTGCCAGCAACCACCGGGAACGACAGCACAACTATGGCTACACCTTC.

CDR3 loop: CSASCPKPQHF. CDR3 DNA sequence: TGCAGTGCTAGTTGCCCAAAGCCCCAGCATTTT. V and J are TRBV20-1 and TRBJ1-5; D is ambiguous. This CDR3 comprises 11 residues. Per the germline V gene, CDR1 is DFQATT and CDR2 is SNEGSKA (reference sequence). The V gene lost 3 bases and the J gene lost 8 bases, with 8 bases spanning the gap.

This clone was seen more than once but under ten times. J is TRBJ2-4 and V is TRBV19; the D gene is possibly TRBD2 (6 bases). The V and J ends lost 5 bases and 4 bases respectively, with 18 bases between them. The CDR3 contains 16 residues. Germline V gene lookup returns CDR1 LNHDA and CDR2 SQIVND (reference sequence). The CDR3 DNA sequence: TGTGCCAGTAGTGCGCTAGATGGGGGGATTAAAAACATTCAGTACTTC. Translated, it gives CASSALDGGIKNIQYF.

As concerns this clone: The identical CDR3 is also encoded by other nucleotide sequences in the sample. The V call is TRBV13, the J call TRBJ2-7; TRBD2 agrees at 15 bases. The CDR3 sequence is 16 residues long. The V gene's germline CDR1 is PRHDT and CDR2 FYEKMQ (reference sequence). V was clipped by 5 bases and J by 6 bases; unmatched bases: 8. CDR3 sequence (DNA): TGTGCCAGCAGCACCGGGACTAGCGGGAGGTTGGGCGAGCAGTACTTC. Its translation: CASSTGTSGRLGEQYF.